The rows below give T cell receptor beta chains drawn from one sample of a study of cytomegalovirus exposure and HLA in healthy donors. Sequenced by immunoSEQ multiplex PCR; TCRdb stores in-frame clones only, minus some. Here the sample spans about 200,000 clones, about 81% being singletons. The source material was PBMCs. These receptors came from a woman in her 30s in good health and CMV-seronegative. Each CDR3 is given with its conserved first and last residue. The D gene is left open where the match is weak. The size of a clone is reported for some rows only, either as once, few or many, or as a class for expanded clones.

>TRBJ1-1|15|.|.|TRBV5-1
CASNPLGGANTEAFF
TGCGCCAGCAACCCTCTAGGCGGTGCGAACACTGAAGCTTTCTTT
>TRBJ2-3|15|.|.|TRBV2
CASKVGAASTDTQYF
TGTGCCAGCAAGGTAGGGGCTGCTAGCACAGATACGCAGTATTTT
>TRBJ1-4|15|.|TRBD1|TRBV2
CASSSTGQANEKLFF
TGTGCCAGCAGCTCTACGGGACAGGCTAATGAAAAACTGTTTTTT
>TRBJ1-1|15|.|.|TRBV6-1
CASSELRSVHTEAFF
TGTGCCAGCAGTGAATTACGATCGGTGCACACTGAAGCTTTCTTT
>TRBJ1-6|15|.|.|TRBV5-6
CASSLTGSYNSPLHF
TGTGCCAGCAGCTTGACAGGGTCCTATAATTCACCCCTCCACTTT
>TRBJ2-7|15|.|TRBD2|TRBV10-3
CAISDSGLAYYEQYF
TGTGCCATCAGTGACTCGGGACTAGCGTACTACGAGCAGTACTTC
>TRBJ2-5|14|.|TRBD1|TRBV29-1
CSSRFGTAGETQYF
TGCAGCTCTCGTTTCGGGACAGCAGGAGAGACCCAGTACTTC
>TRBJ1-6|13|.|.|TRBV11-2
CASSSQAASPLHF
TGTGCCAGCAGCTCCCAAGCTGCTTCACCCCTCCACTTT
>TRBJ2-5|15|.|TRBD2|TRBV27
CASSSSGGGPKTQYF
TGTGCCAGCAGTTCCTCCGGGGGGGGGCCGAAGACCCAGTACTTC
>TRBJ2-7|14|few|TRBD1|TRBV27
CASSPSGQDYEQYF
TGTGCCAGCAGTCCCTCGGGACAGGATTACGAGCAGTACTTC
>TRBJ2-1|15|.|.|TRBV27
CASSLVGGQGGEQFF
TGTGCCAGCAGTTTAGTGGGGGGGCAAGGGGGTGAGCAGTTCTTC
>TRBJ1-6|12|few|TRBD1|TRBV28
CASSSGGSPLHF
TGTGCCAGCAGTTCAGGGGGATCACCCCTCCACTTT
>TRBJ1-1|15|.|TRBD1|TRBV2
CASRDRGHGNTEAFF
TGTGCCAGCCGGGACAGGGGGCACGGGAACACTGAAGCTTTCTTT
>TRBJ2-7|16|once|.|TRBV10-3
CAISESGGAPTYEQYF
TGTGCCATCAGTGAGTCAGGGGGGGCGCCGACCTACGAGCAGTACTTC
>TRBJ2-5|14|.|TRBD1|TRBV6-6
CASSYPGQGETQYF
TGTGCCAGCAGTTACCCGGGACAGGGAGAGACCCAGTACTTC
>TRBJ2-3|15|.|TRBD1|TRBV7-9
CASSFGTGITDTQYF
TGTGCCAGCAGCTTTGGGACAGGCATCACAGATACGCAGTATTTT
>TRBJ2-4|15|.|TRBD1|TRBV25-1
CASSESGTVENIQYF
TGTGCCAGCAGTGAGTCCGGGACAGTGGAAAACATTCAGTACTTC
>TRBJ2-5|15|.|.|TRBV30
CAWSGAGTAMETQYF
TGTGCCTGGAGTGGCGCGGGGACGGCAATGGAGACCCAGTACTTC
>TRBJ1-6|16|.|.|TRBV9
CASSPHLSSYNSPLHF
TGTGCCAGCAGCCCTCACCTGAGCTCCTATAATTCACCCCTCCACTTT
>TRBJ2-1|17|.|TRBD2|TRBV5-1
CASSLSMLAGGPSEQFF
TGCGCCAGCAGCTTGTCTATGCTAGCGGGGGGCCCCAGTGAGCAGTTCTTC
>TRBJ2-5|15|.|TRBD1|TRBV27
CASRPDRGVQETQYF
TGTGCCAGCAGACCCGACAGGGGGGTCCAAGAGACCCAGTACTTC
>TRBJ2-7|14|few|TRBD1|TRBV4-1
CASSPGQGAYEQYF
TGCGCCAGCAGCCCTGGACAGGGGGCCTACGAGCAGTACTTC